A selection of T cell receptor beta chains follows, all from one sample in a study of blood T cell repertoires in COVID-19. Sequencing used immunoSEQ multiplex PCR; TCRdb keeps in-frame clones, though not all of them. Here the sample spans roughly 200,000 clones, roughly 88% being singletons. The sequenced material came from PBMCs or T cells enriched from blood (not recorded which). Source of these receptors: a man in his forties or fifties with acute COVID-19. The CDR3 runs from the conserved cysteine through the conserved F or W. The order of the fields is V gene, clone size, J gene, D gene, CDR3 protein, CDR3 DNA. D genes are given only for firm matches. Expanded clones are given a class, and other clones once, few, many or no size at all.

TRBV24-1	few	TRBJ2-1	TRBD2	CATSESGGYNEQFF	TGTGCCACCAGTGAGTCGGGGGGGTACAATGAGCAGTTCTTC
TRBV24-1	-	TRBJ2-2	-	CATSDLRRGLGFTGELFF	TGTGCCACCAGTGATTTGCGGCGGGGATTAGGATTCACCGGGGAGCTGTTTTTT
TRBV5-1	once	TRBJ1-1	TRBD1	CASRTGENTEAFF	TGCGCCAGCAGGACAGGGGAAAACACTGAAGCTTTCTTT
TRBV28	once	TRBJ1-1	TRBD1	CASSTTGLTEAFF	TGTGCCAGCAGTACGACAGGGCTAACTGAAGCTTTCTTT
TRBV7-9	-	TRBJ2-7	TRBD1	CASSLSRGRLLSYEQYF	TGTGCCAGCAGCCTTTCCAGGGGGCGCCTCTTATCTTACGAGCAGTACTTC
TRBV9	-	TRBJ1-3	-	CASSIGGGGGNTIYF	TGTGCCAGCAGCATCGGTGGGGGCGGCGGAAACACCATATATTTT
TRBV19	-	TRBJ2-7	TRBD2	CASSWVLAGDGEQYF	TGTGCCAGTAGCTGGGTCTTAGCGGGAGATGGCGAGCAGTACTTC
TRBV2	few	TRBJ1-1	-	CASTLSTEAFF	TGTGCCAGCACGCTGAGCACTGAAGCTTTCTTT
TRBV28	-	TRBJ2-3	TRBD1	CASSKQGGGTNTQYF	TGTGCCAGCAGTAAACAGGGGGGCGGGACAAATACGCAGTATTTT
TRBV5-1	-	TRBJ2-5	-	CASSLGSPGETQYF	TGCGCCAGCAGCTTGGGCTCTCCCGGGGAGACCCAGTACTTC
TRBV5-1	-	TRBJ2-1	TRBD1	CASTLGTGSSYNEQFF	TGCGCCAGCACCCTCGGGACAGGGAGCTCCTACAATGAGCAGTTCTTC
TRBV4-2	-	TRBJ2-1	-	CASSQELAGLVYNEQFF	TGTGCCAGCAGCCAAGAATTGGCCGGCCTAGTCTACAATGAGCAGTTCTTC
TRBV28	once	TRBJ1-1	TRBD1	CASSSLTGDGTEAFF	TGTGCCAGCAGCAGCCTAACAGGGGATGGCACTGAAGCTTTCTTT
TRBV12-5	-	TRBJ1-2	-	CASGLVQPGAAGYTF	TGTGCTAGTGGTTTGGTACAGCCAGGGGCTGCCGGCTACACCTTC
TRBV7-9	-	TRBJ1-2	TRBD1	CASSSPGTDYGYTF	TGTGCCAGCAGCTCCCCCGGGACAGACTATGGCTACACCTTC
TRBV11-2	-	TRBJ2-1	TRBD2	CASLKGLAGETIYNEQFF	TGTGCCAGTTTAAAGGGGCTAGCGGGAGAGACAATCTACAATGAGCAGTTCTTC
TRBV7-8	-	TRBJ1-1	-	CASSSGLLREAFF	TGTGCCAGCAGCTCGGGACTGCTAAGAGAAGCTTTCTTT
TRBV7-6	-	TRBJ1-3	-	CASSFGGTSGNTIYF	TGTGCCAGCAGCTTCGGAGGGACGTCTGGAAACACCATATATTTT
TRBV5-5	-	TRBJ1-3	-	CASSFSSSGNTIYF	TGTGCCAGCAGCTTTAGCTCCTCTGGAAACACCATATATTTT
TRBV18	-	TRBJ1-1	TRBD1	CASSVTGAPLNTEAFF	TGTGCCAGCTCGGTGACAGGGGCGCCTTTGAACACTGAAGCTTTCTTT
TRBV7-2	-	TRBJ2-3	-	CASSLAQGTDTQYF	TGTGCCAGCAGCTTAGCGCAGGGGACCGATACGCAGTATTTT
TRBV9	-	TRBJ2-5	-	CASSVGSIETQYF	TGTGCCAGCAGCGTAGGTAGCATCGAGACCCAGTACTTC
TRBV19	-	TRBJ2-2	-	CASSTRVLNTGELFF	TGTGCCAGTAGTACCCGGGTCCTAAACACCGGGGAGCTGTTTTTT
TRBV24-1	-	TRBJ1-6	-	CANTTTGHNSPLHF	TGTGCCAACACAACCACAGGGCATAATTCACCCCTCCACTTT
TRBV28	-	TRBJ2-1	-	CASSQRLVHSGEQFF	TGTGCCAGCAGTCAGAGACTAGTTCATTCCGGTGAGCAGTTCTTC
TRBV15	-	TRBJ1-4	TRBD1	CATSRGQGGLEKLFF	TGTGCCACCAGCAGAGGACAGGGTGGGCTCGAAAAACTGTTTTTT